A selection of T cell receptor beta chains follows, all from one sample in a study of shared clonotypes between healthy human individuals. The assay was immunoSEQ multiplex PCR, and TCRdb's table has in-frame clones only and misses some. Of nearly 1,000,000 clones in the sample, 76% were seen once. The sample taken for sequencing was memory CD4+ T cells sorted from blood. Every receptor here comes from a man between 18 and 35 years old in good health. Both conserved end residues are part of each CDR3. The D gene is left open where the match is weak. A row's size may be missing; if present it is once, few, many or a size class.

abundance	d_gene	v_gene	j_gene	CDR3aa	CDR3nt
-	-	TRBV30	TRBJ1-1	CAWDKNTEAFF	TGTGCCTGGGATAAGAACACTGAAGCTTTCTTT
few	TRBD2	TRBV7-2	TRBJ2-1	CASSFRGGSYNEQFF	TGTGCCAGCAGCTTCCGGGGGGGCTCCTACAATGAGCAGTTCTTC
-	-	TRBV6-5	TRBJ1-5	CASSATGFNQPQHF	TGTGCCAGCAGTGCCACAGGGTTCAATCAGCCCCAGCATTTT
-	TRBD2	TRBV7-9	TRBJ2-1	CASSLGTSGFNEQFF	TGTGCCAGCAGCTTAGGAACTAGCGGGTTTAATGAGCAGTTCTTC
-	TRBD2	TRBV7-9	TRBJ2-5	CASSLFATSGGIGETQYF	TGTGCCAGCAGCTTATTTGCGACTAGCGGGGGAATTGGAGAGACCCAGTACTTC
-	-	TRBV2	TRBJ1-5	CASSEGGGPYSNQPQHF	TGTGCCAGCAGTGAAGGGGGGGGCCCATATAGCAATCAGCCCCAGCATTTT
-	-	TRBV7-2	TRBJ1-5	CASSLVANQPQHF	TGTGCCAGCAGCTTAGTCGCCAATCAGCCCCAGCATTTT
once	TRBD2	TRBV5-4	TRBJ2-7	CASRGREPYEQYF	TGTGCCAGCAGAGGGAGGGAGCCCTACGAGCAGTACTTC
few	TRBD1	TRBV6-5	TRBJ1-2	CASGYRGGGYTF	TGTGCCAGCGGGTACAGGGGAGGAGGCTACACCTTC
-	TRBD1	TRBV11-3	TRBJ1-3	CARTGTGDRRWVNSGNTIYF	TGTGCCAGGACCGGGACAGGGGATCGTAGGTGGGTCAACTCTGGAAACACCATATATTTT
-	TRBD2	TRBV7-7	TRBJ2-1	CASSPGLENEQFF	TGTGCTAGCAGCCCGGGACTAGAAAATGAGCAGTTCTTC
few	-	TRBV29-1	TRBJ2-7	CSVEPASLGPYEQYF	TGCAGCGTTGAACCCGCTAGTCTCGGCCCCTACGAGCAGTACTTC
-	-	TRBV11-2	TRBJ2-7	CASSLDRASYEQYF	TGTGCCAGCAGCTTAGACAGGGCCTCCTACGAGCAGTACTTC
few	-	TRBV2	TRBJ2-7	CASSISDYEQYF	TGTGCCAGCAGCATCTCGGACTACGAGCAGTACTTC
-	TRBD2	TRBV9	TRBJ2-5	CASSSGTSGGAQETQYF	TGTGCCAGCAGCTCCGGGACTAGCGGGGGGGCCCAAGAGACCCAGTACTTC
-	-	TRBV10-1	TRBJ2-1	CASSRPGANEQFF	TGCGCCAGCAGCCGCCCAGGGGCAAATGAGCAGTTCTTC
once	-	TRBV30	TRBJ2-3	CAWSVRVSTDTQYF	TGTGCCTGGAGTGTACGAGTCAGCACAGATACGCAGTATTTT
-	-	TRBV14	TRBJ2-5	CASSQAMDFYF	TGTGCCAGCAGCCAAGCGATGGACTTCTACTTC
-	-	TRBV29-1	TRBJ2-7	CSVVRPQGYEQYF	TGCAGCGTTGTACGTCCACAGGGCTACGAGCAGTACTTC
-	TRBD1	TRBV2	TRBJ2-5	CASSAKGAIQYF	TGTGCCAGCAGTGCAAAGGGGGCTATCCAGTACTTC
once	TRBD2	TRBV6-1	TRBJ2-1	CASSALAGGYNEQFF	TGTGCCAGCAGTGCACTAGCGGGGGGTTACAATGAGCAGTTCTTC
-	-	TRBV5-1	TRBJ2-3	CASSREELTDTQYF	TGCGCCAGCAGCCGTGAAGAGCTCACAGATACGCAGTATTTT
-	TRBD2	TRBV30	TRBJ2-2	CAWRSGSGGIGELFF	TGTGCCTGGAGGTCGGGCTCGGGAGGAATCGGGGAGCTGTTTTTT
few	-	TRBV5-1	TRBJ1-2	CASSFHRDNYGYTF	TGCGCCAGCAGCTTCCACAGGGATAACTATGGCTACACCTTC
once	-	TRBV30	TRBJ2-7	CAWRRGQASYEQYF	TGTGCCTGGAGAAGAGGGCAGGCATCCTACGAGCAGTACTTC
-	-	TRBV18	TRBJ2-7	CASSPLAAGAYEQYF	TGTGCCAGCTCACCCCTGGCTGCGGGCGCCTACGAGCAGTACTTC
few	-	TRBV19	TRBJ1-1	CASSGNLNTEAFF	TGTGCCAGTAGTGGGAACTTGAACACTGAAGCTTTCTTT
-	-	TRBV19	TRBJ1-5	CASSPQPGSGQPQHF	TGTGCCAGTAGCCCCCAACCAGGGTCCGGCCAGCCCCAGCATTTT
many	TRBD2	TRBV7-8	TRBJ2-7	CASSLEASGTIEQYF	TGTGCCAGCAGCTTAGAGGCTAGCGGGACTATCGAGCAGTACTTC
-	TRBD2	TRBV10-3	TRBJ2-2	CAISDGGRGSGELFF	TGTGCCATCAGTGACGGCGGGAGGGGATCCGGGGAGCTGTTTTTT
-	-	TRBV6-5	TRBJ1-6	CASRYRRVNSPLHF	TGTGCCAGCAGATACCGACGGGTTAATTCACCCCTCCACTTT
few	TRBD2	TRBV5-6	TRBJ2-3	CATARLAVTDTQYF	TGTGCCACCGCCCGACTAGCGGTCACAGATACGCAGTATTTT
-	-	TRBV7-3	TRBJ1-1	CASSPGQLNTEAFF	TGTGCCAGCAGCCCCGGACAGCTGAACACTGAAGCTTTCTTT
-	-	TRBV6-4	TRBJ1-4	CASSDTLDGEKLFF	TGTGCCAGCAGTGACACTTTGGACGGCGAAAAACTGTTTTTT
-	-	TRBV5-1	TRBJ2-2	CASSLTGLGSTGELFF	TGCGCCAGCAGCTTGACCGGGTTGGGTTCCACCGGGGAGCTGTTTTTT
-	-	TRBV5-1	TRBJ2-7	CASTFSYEQYF	TGCGCCAGCACGTTCTCCTACGAGCAGTACTTC
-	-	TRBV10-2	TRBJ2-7	CASSEYGGYSYEQYF	TGCGCCAGCAGTGAGTACGGCGGGTACTCCTACGAGCAGTACTTC
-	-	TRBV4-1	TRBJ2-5	CASSQDRSGSETQYF	TGCGCCAGCAGCCAAGATCGGTCGGGGTCAGAGACCCAGTACTTC
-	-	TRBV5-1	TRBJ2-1	CASSPSGTHEQFF	TGCGCCAGCAGCCCCTCAGGGACCCATGAGCAGTTCTTC
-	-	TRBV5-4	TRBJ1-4	CASSRRQTATNEKLFF	TGTGCCAGCAGCCGACGACAGACTGCAACTAATGAAAAACTGTTTTTT
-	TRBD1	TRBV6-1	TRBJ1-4	CASSEEGGLQKLFF	TGTGCCAGCAGTGAAGAAGGGGGCCTACAAAAACTGTTTTTT
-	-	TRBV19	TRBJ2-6	CASSPSAENSGANVLTF	TGTGCCAGTAGTCCCTCAGCGGAAAACTCTGGGGCCAACGTCCTGACTTTC
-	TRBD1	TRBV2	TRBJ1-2	CATRGQGPYGYTF	TGTGCCACCCGAGGACAGGGCCCTTATGGCTACACCTTC
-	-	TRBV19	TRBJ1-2	CASTPEWGNYGYTF	TGTGCCAGTACCCCGGAGTGGGGTAACTATGGCTACACCTTC
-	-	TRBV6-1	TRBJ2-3	CASSVGLVSTDTQYF	TGTGCCAGCAGTGTTGGTCTCGTCAGCACAGATACGCAGTATTTT
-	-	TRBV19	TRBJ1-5	CASSIRHDTGAQHF	TGTGCCAGTAGTATTCGGCACGACACCGGGGCCCAGCATTTT